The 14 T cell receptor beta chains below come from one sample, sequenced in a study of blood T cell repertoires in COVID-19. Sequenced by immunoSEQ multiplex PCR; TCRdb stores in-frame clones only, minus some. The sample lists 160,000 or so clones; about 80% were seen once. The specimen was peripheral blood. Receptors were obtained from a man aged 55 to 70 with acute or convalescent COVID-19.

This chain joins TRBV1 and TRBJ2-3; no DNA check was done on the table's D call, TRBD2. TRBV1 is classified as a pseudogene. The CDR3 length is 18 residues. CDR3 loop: CTSSQDPRTSGGTDTQYF. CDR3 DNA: TGCACCAGCAGCCAAGATCCCCGGACTAGCGGAGGCACAGATACGCAGTATTTT.

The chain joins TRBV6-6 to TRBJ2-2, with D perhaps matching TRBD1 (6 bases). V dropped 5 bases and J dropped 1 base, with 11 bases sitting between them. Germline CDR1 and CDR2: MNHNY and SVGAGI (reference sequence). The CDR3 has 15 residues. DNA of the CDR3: TGTGCCAGCAGTCTCAGGGGCGGGAACACCGGGGAGCTGTTTTTT. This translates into CASSLRGGNTGELFF.

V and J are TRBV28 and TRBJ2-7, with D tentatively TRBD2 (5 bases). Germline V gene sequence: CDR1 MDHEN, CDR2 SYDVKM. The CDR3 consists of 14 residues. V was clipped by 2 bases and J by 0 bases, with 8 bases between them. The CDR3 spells CASSLEGTSYEQYF. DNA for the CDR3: TGTGCCAGCAGTTTAGAGGGAACCTCCTACGAGCAGTACTTC.

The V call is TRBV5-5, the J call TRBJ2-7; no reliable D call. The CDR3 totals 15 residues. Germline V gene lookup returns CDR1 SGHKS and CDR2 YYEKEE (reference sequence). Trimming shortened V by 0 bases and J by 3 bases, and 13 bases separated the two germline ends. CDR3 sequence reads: CASSLARHGIYEQYF. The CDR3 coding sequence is TGTGCCAGCAGCTTGGCCAGGCACGGCATCTACGAGCAGTACTTC. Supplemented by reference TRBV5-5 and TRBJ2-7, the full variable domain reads DAGVTQSPTHLIKTRGQQVTLRCSPISGHKSVSWYQQVLGQGPQFIFQYYEKEERGRGNFPDRFSARQFPNYSSELNVNALLLGDSALYLCASSLARHGIYEQYFGPGTRLTVT.

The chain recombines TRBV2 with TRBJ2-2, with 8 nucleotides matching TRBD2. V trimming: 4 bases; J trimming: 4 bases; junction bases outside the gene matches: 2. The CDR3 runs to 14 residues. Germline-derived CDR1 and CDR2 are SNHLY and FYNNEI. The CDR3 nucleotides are TGTGCCAGCAGTGTCGGGGGGGCCACCGGGGAGCTGTTTTTT. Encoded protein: CASSVGGATGELFF.

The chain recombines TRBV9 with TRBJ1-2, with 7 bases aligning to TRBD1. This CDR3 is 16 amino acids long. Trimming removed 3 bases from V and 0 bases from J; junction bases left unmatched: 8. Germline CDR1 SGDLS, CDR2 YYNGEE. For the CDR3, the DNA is TGTGCCAGCAGCGGTGAGGGGGCGAGTCCTAACTATGGCTACACCTTC. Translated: CASSGEGASPNYGYTF. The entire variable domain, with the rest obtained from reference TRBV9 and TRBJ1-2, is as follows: DSGVTQTPKHLITATGQRVTLRCSPRSGDLSVYWYQQSLDQGLQFLIQYYNGEERAKGNILERFSAQQFPDLHSELNLSSLELGDSALYFCASSGEGASPNYGYTFGSGTRLTVV.

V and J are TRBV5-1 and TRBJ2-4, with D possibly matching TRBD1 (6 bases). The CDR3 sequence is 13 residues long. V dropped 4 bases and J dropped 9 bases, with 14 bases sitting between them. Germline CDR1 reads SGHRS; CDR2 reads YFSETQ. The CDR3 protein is CASSPSDRSIQYF. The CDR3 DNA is TGCGCCAGCAGCCCTTCGGACAGAAGCATTCAGTACTTC.

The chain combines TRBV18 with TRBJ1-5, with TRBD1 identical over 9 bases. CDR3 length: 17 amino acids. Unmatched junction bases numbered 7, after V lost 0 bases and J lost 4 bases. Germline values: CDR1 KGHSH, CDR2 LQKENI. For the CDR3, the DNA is TGTGCCAGCTCACCACCGACTACAGGGGGCCTAAATCAGCCCCAGCATTTT. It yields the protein CASSPPTTGGLNQPQHF.

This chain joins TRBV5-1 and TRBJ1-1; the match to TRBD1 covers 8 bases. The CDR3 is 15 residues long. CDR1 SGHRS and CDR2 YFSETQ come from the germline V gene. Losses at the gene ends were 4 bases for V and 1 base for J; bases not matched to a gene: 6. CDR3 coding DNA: TGCGCCAGCAGCCGTGACAGGGGAGGGAACACTGAAGCTTTCTTT. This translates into CASSRDRGGNTEAFF.

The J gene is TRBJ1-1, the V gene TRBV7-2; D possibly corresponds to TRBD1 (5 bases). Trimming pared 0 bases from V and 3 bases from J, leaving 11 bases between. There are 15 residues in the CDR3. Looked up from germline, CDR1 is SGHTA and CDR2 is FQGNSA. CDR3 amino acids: CASSLAGGIDTEAFF. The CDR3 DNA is TGTGCCAGCAGCTTAGCGGGGGGTATAGACACTGAAGCTTTCTTT.

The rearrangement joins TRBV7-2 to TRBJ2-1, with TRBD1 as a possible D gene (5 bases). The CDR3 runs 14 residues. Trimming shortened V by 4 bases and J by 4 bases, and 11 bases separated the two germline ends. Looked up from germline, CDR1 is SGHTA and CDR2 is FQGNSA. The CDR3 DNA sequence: TGTGCCAGCAGCTCCCAGGGCCCTTACAATGAGCAGTTCTTC. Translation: CASSSQGPYNEQFF.

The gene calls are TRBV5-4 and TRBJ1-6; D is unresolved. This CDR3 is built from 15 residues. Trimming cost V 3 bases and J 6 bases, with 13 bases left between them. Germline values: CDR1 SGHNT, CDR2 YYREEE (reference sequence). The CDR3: CASSSFGRGNSPLHF. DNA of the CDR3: TGTGCCAGCAGCTCCTTTGGCCGGGGTAATTCACCCCTCCACTTT.

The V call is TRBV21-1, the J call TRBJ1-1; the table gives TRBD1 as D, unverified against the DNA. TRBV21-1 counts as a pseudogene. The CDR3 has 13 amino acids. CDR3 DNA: TGTGCCAGCAGCGGACAGGGGAGGACTGAAGCTTTCTTT. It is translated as CASSGQGRTEAFF.

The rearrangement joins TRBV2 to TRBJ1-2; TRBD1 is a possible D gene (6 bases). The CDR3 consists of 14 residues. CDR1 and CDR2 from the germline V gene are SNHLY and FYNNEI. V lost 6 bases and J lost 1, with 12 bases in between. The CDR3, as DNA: TGTGCCAGCAGCGACCGGACAGATAACTATGGCTACACCTTC. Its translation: CASSDRTDNYGYTF.